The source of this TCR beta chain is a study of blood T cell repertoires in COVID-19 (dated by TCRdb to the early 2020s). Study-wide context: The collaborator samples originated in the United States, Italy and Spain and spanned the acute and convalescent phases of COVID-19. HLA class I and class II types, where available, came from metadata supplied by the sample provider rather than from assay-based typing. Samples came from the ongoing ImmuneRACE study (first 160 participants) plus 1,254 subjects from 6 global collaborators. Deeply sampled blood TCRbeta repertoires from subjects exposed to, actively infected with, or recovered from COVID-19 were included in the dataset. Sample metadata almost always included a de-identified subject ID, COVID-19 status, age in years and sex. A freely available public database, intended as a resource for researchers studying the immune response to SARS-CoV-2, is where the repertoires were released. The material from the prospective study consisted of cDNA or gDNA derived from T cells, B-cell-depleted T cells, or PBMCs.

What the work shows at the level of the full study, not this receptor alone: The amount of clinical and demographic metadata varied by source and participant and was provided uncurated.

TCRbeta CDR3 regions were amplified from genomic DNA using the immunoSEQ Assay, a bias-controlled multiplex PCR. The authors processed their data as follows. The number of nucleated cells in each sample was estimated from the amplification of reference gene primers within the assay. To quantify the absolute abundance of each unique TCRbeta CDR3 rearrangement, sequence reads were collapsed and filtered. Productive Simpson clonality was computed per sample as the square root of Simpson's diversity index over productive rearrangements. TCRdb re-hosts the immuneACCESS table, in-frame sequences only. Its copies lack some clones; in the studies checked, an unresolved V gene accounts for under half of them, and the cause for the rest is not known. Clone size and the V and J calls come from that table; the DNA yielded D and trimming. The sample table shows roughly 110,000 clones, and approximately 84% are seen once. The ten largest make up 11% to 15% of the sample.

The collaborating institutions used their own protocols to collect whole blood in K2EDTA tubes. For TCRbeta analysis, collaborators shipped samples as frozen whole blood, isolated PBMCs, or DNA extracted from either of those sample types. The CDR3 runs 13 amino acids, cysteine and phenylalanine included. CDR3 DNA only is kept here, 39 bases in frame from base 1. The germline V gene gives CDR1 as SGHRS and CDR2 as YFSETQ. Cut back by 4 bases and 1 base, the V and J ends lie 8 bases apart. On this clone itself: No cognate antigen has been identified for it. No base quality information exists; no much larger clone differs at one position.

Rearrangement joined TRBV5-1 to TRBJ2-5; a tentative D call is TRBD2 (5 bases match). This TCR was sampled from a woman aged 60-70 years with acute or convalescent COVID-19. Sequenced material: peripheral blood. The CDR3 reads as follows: CASSPLGQETQYF. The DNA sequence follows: TGCGCCAGCAGCCCACTAGGCCAAGAGACCCAGTACTTC. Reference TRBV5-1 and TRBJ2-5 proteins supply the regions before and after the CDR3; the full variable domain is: KAGVTQTPRYLIKTRGQQVTLSCSPISGHRSVSWYQQTPGQGLQFLFEYFSETQRNKGNFPGRFSGRQFSNSRSEMNVSTLELGDSALYLCASSPLGQETQYFGPGTRLLVL.